This paragraph reports one T cell receptor beta chain. What it binds is not known. RNA in its total form was extracted from whole blood, and T cells were not sorted. The data were obtained in a study of monozygotic twins with inflammatory bowel disease. Broader study findings: IBD patients had lower TCRbeta diversity (inverse Simpson) than healthy co-twins.

Per sample, reverse transcription was split into eight reactions. Reanalyzing the 5' RACE reads, TCRdb keeps one entry per CDR3 protein, without DNA. This repertoire includes 300,000 to 350,000 distinct CDR3 sequences. Sequencing was carried out using blood. This receptor was taken from a human donor with ulcerative colitis or Crohn's disease, or a healthy co-twin of an affected twin (not recorded which).

This CDR3 is CASRALPSSYEQYF. The rearrangement joins TRBV6-1 to TRBJ2-7; as DNA is missing, the TRBD2 call by TCRdb cannot be tested. CDR3 length: 14 amino acids. CDR1 MNHNS and CDR2 SASEGT come from the germline V gene.